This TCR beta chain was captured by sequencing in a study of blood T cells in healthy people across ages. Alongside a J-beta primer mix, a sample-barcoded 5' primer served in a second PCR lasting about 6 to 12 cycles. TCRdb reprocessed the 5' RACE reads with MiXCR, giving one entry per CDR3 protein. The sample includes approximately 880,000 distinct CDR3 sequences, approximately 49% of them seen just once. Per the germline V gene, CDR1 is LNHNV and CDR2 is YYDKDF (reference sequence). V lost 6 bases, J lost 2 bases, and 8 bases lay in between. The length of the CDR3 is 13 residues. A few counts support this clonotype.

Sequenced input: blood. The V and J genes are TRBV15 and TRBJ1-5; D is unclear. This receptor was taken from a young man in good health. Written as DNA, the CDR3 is TGTGCCACCAGTGGGTCGGGCAATCAGCCCCAGCATTTT. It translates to CATSGSGNQPQHF.